Reported below is one TCR beta chain. Its specificity is not known. The source of the sample is a study of cytomegalovirus exposure and HLA in healthy donors. Notes on the study in general: Cytomegalovirus association was assigned to approximately 160 TCR beta chains.

Produced via immunoSEQ multiplex PCR; TCRdb's table is partial and in-frame only. The sample shows 330,000 or so clones, 70% to 90% of them seen only once. V trimming: 0 bases; J trimming: 12 bases; junction bases outside the gene matches: 11. The CDR3 has 16 amino acids. Germline V gene sequence: CDR1 LGHNA, CDR2 YSLEER. The chain has TRBV4-3 and TRBJ2-1; 10 bases align to TRBD2. Sequenced: PBMCs. The receptor comes from a woman aged 18-35 years in good health and CMV-seronegative. The chain's CDR3 is CASSQDLAGGQLGQFF. DNA of the CDR3: TGCGCCAGCAGCCAAGATTTAGCGGGAGGCCAACTAGGGCAGTTCTTC.